This T cell receptor beta chain originates from a study of T cell responses to AZD1222 COVID-19 vaccine. The CDR3 is 15 residues long. Germline V gives CDR1 SNHLY, CDR2 FYNNEI. Trimming cost V 1 base and J 0 bases, with 7 bases left between them. Notes on this clone: Its target is not known.

The data were produced by immunoSEQ multiplex PCR, yet TCRdb's version contains in-frame clones alone and is incomplete. This sample has 120,000 to 150,000 clones, with about 92% found just once. Findings and caveats of the study: Clonal diversity was possibly underestimated, and the donors were mostly white British, with more females. Just five or six AZD1222 recipients tested seropositive at baseline. Vaccination with two AZD1222 doses was followed by a rise in Spike-specific TCR breadth and depth.

Second-dose recipients at about 4 or about 12 weeks were treated as one pooled group. This chain uses TRBV2 with TRBJ1-3; D is unresolved. The clonotype comes from an adult who received the AZD1222 COVID-19 vaccine. The sequenced sample was peripheral blood, obtained 28 days after the second AZD1222 dose. The CDR3 nucleotides are TGTGCCAGCAGTGAAGGGGAGAGCTCTGGAAACACCATATATTTT. This encodes CASSEGESSGNTIYF.